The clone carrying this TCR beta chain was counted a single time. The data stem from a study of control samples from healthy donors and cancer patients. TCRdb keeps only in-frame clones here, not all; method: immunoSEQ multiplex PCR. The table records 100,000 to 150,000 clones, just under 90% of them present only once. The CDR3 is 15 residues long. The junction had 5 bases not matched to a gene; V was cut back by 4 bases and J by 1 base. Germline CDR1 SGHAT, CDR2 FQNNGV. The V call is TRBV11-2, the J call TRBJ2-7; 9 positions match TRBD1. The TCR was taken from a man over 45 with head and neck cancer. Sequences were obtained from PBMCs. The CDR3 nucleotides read TGTGCCAGCAGCTCGCCGGGACAGGGATCCTACGAGCAGTACTTC. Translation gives CASSSPGQGSYEQYF.